Shown below are 32 T cell receptor beta chains from a single sample sequenced in a study of OX40 agonist ivuxolimab in advanced cancers. The method was immunoSEQ multiplex PCR; TCRdb's version includes in-frame clones alone and lacks a portion of them. This sample has some 91,000 clones, with around 87% found just once. The source was CD4+ or CD8+ T cells sorted from blood, collected in a trial of the OX40 agonist ivuxolimab. These receptors all stem from an adult with an advanced solid tumor such as melanoma, head and neck, liver or kidney cancer.

The genes are TRBV7-9 and TRBJ2-4; D unclear. The CDR3 covers 13 residues. The ends were cut back, 1 base at V and 3 bases at J, with 4 bases in the middle. CDR1 SEHNR and CDR2 FQNEAQ come from the germline V gene (reference sequence). The DNA of the CDR3 is TGTGCCAGCAGCTTAGACAGCAAAAACATTCAGTACTTC. Its translation is CASSLDSKNIQYF.

This chain links TRBV7-2 with TRBJ1-5; a possible D gene is TRBD1 (5 bases). The germline gives CDR1 SGHTA, CDR2 FQGNSA. V shed 1 base and J shed 3 bases, with 10 bases lying between them. The CDR3 consists of 15 residues. Written as DNA, the CDR3 is TGTGCCAGCAGCTTAGAGTCAGGGTTCAATCAGCCCCAGCATTTT. This translates into CASSLESGFNQPQHF.

The chain uses TRBV19 and TRBJ1-4; D ambiguous. This CDR3 has 14 amino acids. V was shortened by 6 bases and J by 3 bases, with 11 bases between the two germline ends. CDR1 is LNHDA, CDR2 SQIVND, per germline (reference sequence). The CDR3 loop is CASRPGAANEKLFF. CDR3 DNA sequence: TGTGCCAGTAGGCCAGGAGCCGCTAATGAAAAACTGTTTTTT.

Written as DNA, the CDR3 is TGTGCCAGCAGCCAAGATCTGGGCAATAGCGGGAGGCCAGATACGCAGTATTTT. Amino acids: CASSQDLGNSGRPDTQYF. The chain is built from TRBV4-2 and TRBJ2-3; 10 nucleotides align to TRBD2. The germline gives CDR1 LGHNA, CDR2 YNFKEQ. V lost 0 bases and J lost 4; bases outside the gene matches: 10. This CDR3 is built from 18 residues.

The chain carries TRBV15 and TRBJ2-2, with 12 bases that match TRBD2. Per germline, CDR1 LNHNV and CDR2 YYDKDF (reference sequence). There are 15 residues in the CDR3. J gave up 4 bases and V 3 bases, and 0 bases lay outside the gene matches. In DNA, the CDR3 is TGTGCCACCAGCAGGGGACTAGCGGGCACCGGGGAGCTGTTTTTT. Translated, it gives CATSRGLAGTGELFF.

The chain joins TRBV9 to TRBJ1-2; D perhaps matches TRBD1 (6 bases). V lost 0 bases and J lost 10, with 10 bases in between. Germline V gives CDR1 SGDLS, CDR2 YYNGEE. This CDR3 is 12 amino acids long. The chain's CDR3 is CASSVVGGAYTF. Written as DNA, the CDR3 is TGTGCCAGCAGCGTAGTCGGGGGCGCCTACACCTTC.

V usage is TRBV28 and J usage is TRBJ2-7; D remains ambiguous. The ends were cut back, 3 bases at V and 12 bases at J, with 12 bases in the middle. Germline V CDR1 and CDR2: MDHEN, SYDVKM. The CDR3 consists of 11 residues. The CDR3 is CASSLIGLWYF. CDR3 sequence (DNA): TGTGCCAGCAGTTTGATTGGGTTATGGTACTTC.

The chain uses TRBV15 and TRBJ2-2; D gene unclear. The length of the CDR3 is 16 residues. V was pared by 0 bases and J by 0 bases, with 8 bases between. Germline V gives CDR1 LNHNV, CDR2 YYDKDF (reference sequence). The CDR3 sequence is CATSRDIGTNTGELFF. The CDR3 DNA reads as TGTGCCACCAGCAGAGATATAGGGACGAACACCGGGGAGCTGTTTTTT.

The chain carries TRBV7-2 and TRBJ2-5; D might be TRBD1 (6 bases). The CDR3 covers 14 residues. The germline V gene has CDR1 SGHTA and CDR2 FQGNSA. V lost 3 bases and J 1 base, leaving 9 bases between the germline ends. CDR3 region: CASSFGQSQETQYF. CDR3 DNA sequence: TGTGCCAGCAGCTTCGGACAGAGCCAAGAGACCCAGTACTTC.

The chain joins TRBV9 to TRBJ1-1; D is possibly TRBD1 (5 bases). Trimming removed 0 bases at V and 4 bases at J, with 10 bases between. The CDR3 runs 14 residues. Germline CDR1 and CDR2: SGDLS and YYNGEE. CDR3 protein: CASSVAGGTTEAFF. CDR3 DNA: TGTGCCAGCAGCGTAGCTGGGGGAACCACTGAAGCTTTCTTT.

The chain carries TRBV9 and TRBJ1-1; no reliable D call. CDR3 length: 14 residues. Trimming took off 6 bases at V and 1 base at J, with 13 bases between the two ends. CDR1 SGDLS and CDR2 YYNGEE come from the germline V gene. CDR3 sequence: CASTPTDWNTEAFF. The CDR3 DNA is TGTGCCAGCACTCCGACGGACTGGAACACTGAAGCTTTCTTT.

V usage is TRBV4-1 and J usage is TRBJ2-1, with 7 nucleotides matching TRBD2. There are 15 residues in the CDR3. Per germline, CDR1 MGHRA and CDR2 YSYEKL. V gave up 0 bases and J gave up 7 bases; unmatched junction bases: 6. CDR3 DNA: TGCGCCAGCAGCCAAGAAATTGGGCGGGAGAATGAGCAGTTCTTC. Translating gives CASSQEIGRENEQFF.

The V gene is TRBV11-2, the J gene TRBJ2-2; 9 nucleotides match TRBD2. This CDR3 has 18 amino acids. The germline CDR1 and CDR2 sequences are SGHAT and FQNNGV. V trimming: 1 base; J trimming: 6 bases; junction bases outside the gene matches: 12. CDR3 coding DNA: TGTGCCAGCAGCTTAGTCAACCCGGGACTAGCCTGGGCCGGGGAGCTGTTTTTT. It yields the protein CASSLVNPGLAWAGELFF.

The chain recombines TRBV29-1 with TRBJ2-3, with D possibly matching TRBD2 (6 bases). Germline V lookup: CDR1 SQVTM, CDR2 ANQGSEA. The CDR3 is 13 residues long. Trimming removed 5 bases at V and 4 bases at J, with 13 bases between. The DNA for the CDR3 is TGCAGCGTTACGGGGGAGAATCCAGATACGCAGTATTTT. Its translation: CSVTGENPDTQYF.

J is TRBJ1-5 and V is TRBV6-6; D is perhaps TRBD1 (5 bases). Trimming left V 5 bases short and J 6 bases short, with 17 bases between. The CDR3 consists of 15 residues. Per the germline V gene, CDR1 is MNHNY and CDR2 is SVGAGI (reference sequence). The CDR3 is CASSGARQGGQPQHF. CDR3 bases: TGTGCCAGCAGTGGGGCGAGGCAGGGAGGTCAGCCCCAGCATTTT.

This chain uses TRBV15 with TRBJ1-4, with D unresolved. The CDR3 runs 14 residues. The germline V gene has CDR1 LNHNV and CDR2 YYDKDF (reference sequence). V was shortened by 1 base and J by 4 bases, with 7 bases between the two germline ends. The chain's CDR3 is CATSRAGLNEKLFF. In DNA form, the CDR3 reads TGTGCCACCAGCAGAGCTGGGCTTAATGAAAAACTGTTTTTT.

This chain links TRBV5-4 with TRBJ2-3; D is perhaps TRBD2 (5 bases). The ends were cut back, 9 bases at V and 0 bases at J, with 11 bases in the middle. CDR3 length: 13 amino acids. From germline, CDR1 is SGHNT and CDR2 YYREEE (reference sequence). The CDR3 here is CATRDGSTDTQYF. The CDR3 DNA sequence: TGTGCCACCCGGGATGGGAGCACAGATACGCAGTATTTT.

In regard to this clone: A read error may account for a junction end that differs from germline. This chain links TRBV7-7 with TRBJ2-3, with no clear D. Germline assignment: CDR1 SSHAT and CDR2 FNYEAQ (reference sequence). The CDR3 covers 14 residues. CDR3 in DNA: TGTGCTAGCAGCCAAATGCTTAGCACAGATACGCAGTATTTT. This translates into CASSQMLSTDTQYF.

This chain joins TRBV6-1 and TRBJ1-1, with a possible D match to TRBD1 (5 bases). This CDR3 comprises 15 residues. Trimming removed 6 bases from V and 0 bases from J, with 14 bases in between. Germline-derived CDR1 and CDR2 are MNHNS and SASEGT. The CDR3 DNA follows: TGTGCCAGCAGGCAACGGGGGGGGATGAACACTGAAGCTTTCTTT. This gives the protein CASRQRGGMNTEAFF.

The gene calls are TRBV19 and TRBJ2-1; tentatively, D is TRBD2 (6 bases). V dropped 5 bases and J dropped 9 bases, with 17 bases sitting between them. The germline CDR1 and CDR2 sequences are LNHDA and SQIVND (reference sequence). The CDR3 loop spans 14 amino acids. The CDR3 DNA is TGTGCCAGTAGTCCCGGGGCTAGCGTCGGTGAGCAGTTCTTC. It translates to CASSPGASVGEQFF.

The J gene is TRBJ1-5, the V gene TRBV7-9; 9 bases agree with TRBD1. Germline V CDR1 and CDR2: SEHNR, FQNEAQ (reference sequence). The CDR3 extends over 17 amino acids. Trimming removed 0 bases from V and 4 bases from J; junction bases left unmatched: 7. The CDR3 reads CASSLALGTGLNQPQHF. DNA for the CDR3: TGTGCCAGCAGCTTAGCCTTAGGGACAGGGTTAAATCAGCCCCAGCATTTT.

V usage is TRBV4-1 and J usage is TRBJ1-1, with D maybe TRBD1 (6 bases). V was shortened by 0 bases and J by 4 bases, with 12 bases between the two germline ends. In germline, CDR1 is MGHRA, CDR2 YSYEKL. The CDR3 runs 15 residues. The chain's CDR3 is CASSQEGRGVTEAFF. The CDR3 DNA follows: TGCGCCAGCAGCCAAGAGGGCAGGGGTGTCACTGAAGCTTTCTTT.

The V gene is TRBV28, the J gene TRBJ2-5, with no clear D. Germline CDR1 reads MDHEN; CDR2 reads SYDVKM. This CDR3 has 11 residues. V gave up 1 base and J gave up 4 bases, with 1 base separating them. CDR3 DNA: TGTGCCAGCAGTTTATTAGAGACCCAGTACTTC. Encoded protein: CASSLLETQYF.

The chain has TRBV12-5 and TRBJ2-7, with D maybe TRBD1 (6 bases). There are 16 residues in the CDR3. The ends were cut back, 3 bases at V and 2 bases at J, with 17 bases in the middle. CDR1 LGHNT and CDR2 FRNRAP come from the germline V gene. Here the CDR3 DNA reads TGTGCTAGTGGTTTCACGGGACATCTCCGCACCTACGAGCAGTACGTC. This encodes CASGFTGHLRTYEQYV.

The chain combines TRBV27 with TRBJ1-3; 12 nucleotides agree with TRBD1. Germline V gene lookup returns CDR1 MNHEY and CDR2 SMNVEV (reference sequence). The CDR3 is 18 residues long. The junction had 8 bases not matched to a gene; V was cut back by 5 bases and J by 0 bases. The chain's CDR3 is CASSLGTGGSFSGNTIYF. CDR3 in DNA: TGTGCCAGCAGTCTTGGGACAGGGGGCTCTTTCTCTGGAAACACCATATATTTT.

Of note for this clone: Other DNA sequences in this specimen translate into the identical CDR3. The chain recombines TRBV7-2 with TRBJ1-1; 10 bases align to TRBD1. The CDR3 extends over 15 amino acids. Trimming at V came to 4 bases and at J to 1 base, leaving 3 bases not matched to a gene. From germline, CDR1 is SGHTA and CDR2 FQGNSA. This chain's CDR3 is CASSSRTGGNTEAFF. The CDR3, as DNA: TGTGCCAGCAGCTCCCGGACAGGGGGGAACACTGAAGCTTTCTTT.

V gene TRBV29-1 combines with J gene TRBJ1-2; weak D call: TRBD1 (6 bases). With 7 bases removed from V and 3 bases from J, the gap between germline ends came to 9 bases. Per the germline V gene, CDR1 is SQVTM and CDR2 is ANQGSEA. CDR3 length: 11 amino acids. The CDR3 nucleotides read TGCAGCGCTGGACAGTACTATGGCTACACCTTC. The encoded protein is CSAGQYYGYTF.

The V call is TRBV11-1, the J call TRBJ2-3, with D unclear. In germline, CDR1 is SGHAT, CDR2 FQDESV (reference sequence). The CDR3 is 13 residues long. Trimming left V 1 base short and J 4 bases short, with 6 bases between. CDR3 sequence reads: CASSLDLADTQYF. The DNA of the CDR3 is TGTGCCAGCAGCTTAGATCTAGCAGATACGCAGTATTTT.

This clone has a handful of counts. The rearrangement links TRBV25-1 to TRBJ1-5; no definite D call. This CDR3 region has 13 residues. Per germline, CDR1 MGHDK and CDR2 SYGVNS. V shed 3 bases and J shed 0 bases, with 3 bases lying between them. The CDR3 DNA reads TGTGCCAGCAGTGACGGTAGCAATCAGCCCCAGCATTTT. Protein sequence: CASSDGSNQPQHF.

This clone was picked up a small number of times. The chain recombines TRBV5-1 with TRBJ2-5, with 15 positions matching TRBD2. V shed 2 bases and J 5 bases; nucleotides not matched to a gene: 7. The V gene's germline CDR1 is SGHRS and CDR2 YFSETQ. CDR3 size: 17 residues. This chain's CDR3 is CASSLNGLAGGGETQYF. As DNA, the CDR3 is TGCGCCAGCAGCTTAAACGGACTAGCGGGAGGGGGGGAGACCCAGTACTTC.

This clone turned up a few times. The CDR3, as DNA: TGTGCCAGCAGCTTGGGACTCCTCAGCACAGATACGCAGTATTTT. It codes for CASSLGLLSTDTQYF. The chain is built from TRBV5-6 and TRBJ2-3; D is undetermined. Trimming left V 0 bases short and J 0 bases short, with 8 bases between. Per the germline V gene, CDR1 is SGHDT and CDR2 is YYEEEE. The CDR3 consists of 15 residues.

The chain has TRBV5-1 and TRBJ2-6; the match to TRBD2 covers 15 bases. The CDR3 length is 20 residues. Trimming cost V 3 bases and J 1 base; bases outside gene matches: 8. From germline, CDR1 is SGHRS and CDR2 YFSETQ. CDR3 protein: CASSSGLAGGPVSGANVLTF. The CDR3 DNA reads TGCGCCAGCAGCTCCGGACTAGCGGGAGGGCCTGTTTCTGGGGCCAACGTCCTGACTTTC.